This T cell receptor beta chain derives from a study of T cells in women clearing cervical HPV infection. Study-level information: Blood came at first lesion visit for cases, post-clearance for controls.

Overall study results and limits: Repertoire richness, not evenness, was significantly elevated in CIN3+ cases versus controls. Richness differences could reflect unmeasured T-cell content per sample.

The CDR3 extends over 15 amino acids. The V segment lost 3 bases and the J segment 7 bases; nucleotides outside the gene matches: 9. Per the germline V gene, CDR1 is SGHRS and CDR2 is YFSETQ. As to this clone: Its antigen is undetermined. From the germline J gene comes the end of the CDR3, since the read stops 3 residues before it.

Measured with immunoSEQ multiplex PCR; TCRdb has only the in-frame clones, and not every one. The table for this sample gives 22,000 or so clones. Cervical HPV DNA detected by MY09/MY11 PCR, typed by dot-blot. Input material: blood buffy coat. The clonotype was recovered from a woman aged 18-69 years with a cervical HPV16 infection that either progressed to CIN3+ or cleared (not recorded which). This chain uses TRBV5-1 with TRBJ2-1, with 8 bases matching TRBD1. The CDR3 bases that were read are TGCGCCAGCAGCTCCTATTCGACAGGGGAGAATGAG. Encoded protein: CASSSYSTGENE. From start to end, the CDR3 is CASSSYSTGENEQFF.